The clone carrying this T cell receptor (beta chain) was seen at least ten times. This entry is derived from a study of T-cell reconstitution after alpha-beta-depleted transplantation in children. V lost 5 bases, J lost 7 bases, and 6 bases stayed unmatched. The CDR3 runs to 13 residues. Germline V gives CDR1 DFQATT, CDR2 SNEGSKA (reference sequence). Using unique molecular identifiers, the investigators prepared the TCRbeta library. TCRdb re-derived calls from the PCR reads in MiXCR, one entry per CDR3 protein. The repertoire holds roughly 610,000 distinct CDR3 sequences, 8% to 11% seen once, with approximately 4.1% in the top ten.

The sequencing here drew on PBMCs from the stem cell graft donor, taken from the stem cell graft. The chain carries TRBV20-1 and TRBJ2-7; TRBD2 matches at 12 bases. The TCR was taken from a human donor who donated a stem cell graft to a child with acute myeloid leukemia. The CDR3 DNA follows: TGCAGTGCTGGACTAGCGGGATTTGGTGAGCAGTACTTC. It yields the protein CSAGLAGFGEQYF.